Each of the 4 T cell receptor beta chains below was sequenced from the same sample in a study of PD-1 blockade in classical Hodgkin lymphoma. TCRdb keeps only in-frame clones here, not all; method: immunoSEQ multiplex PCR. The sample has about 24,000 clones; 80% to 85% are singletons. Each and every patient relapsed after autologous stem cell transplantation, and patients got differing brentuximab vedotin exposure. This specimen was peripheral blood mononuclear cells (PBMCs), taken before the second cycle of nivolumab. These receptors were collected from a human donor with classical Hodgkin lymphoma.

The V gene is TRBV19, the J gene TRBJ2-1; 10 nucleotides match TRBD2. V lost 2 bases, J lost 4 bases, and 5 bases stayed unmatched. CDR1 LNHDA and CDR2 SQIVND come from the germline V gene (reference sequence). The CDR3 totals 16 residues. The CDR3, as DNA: TGTGCCAGTAGTATATCCGGGACTAGCGTTTACAATGAGCAGTTCTTC. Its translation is CASSISGTSVYNEQFF.

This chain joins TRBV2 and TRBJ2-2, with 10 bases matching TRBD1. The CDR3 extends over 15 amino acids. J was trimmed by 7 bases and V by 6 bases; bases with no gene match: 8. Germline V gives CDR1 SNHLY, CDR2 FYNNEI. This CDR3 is CASREDRGNIGELFF. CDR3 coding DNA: TGTGCCAGCAGGGAGGACAGGGGGAATATCGGGGAGCTGTTTTTT.

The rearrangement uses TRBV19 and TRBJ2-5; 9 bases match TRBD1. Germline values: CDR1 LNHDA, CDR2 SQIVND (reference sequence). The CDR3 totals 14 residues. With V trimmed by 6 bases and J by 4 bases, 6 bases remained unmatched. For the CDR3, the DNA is TGTGCCAGTAGCCTACAGGGGGCCGGAGAGACCCAGTACTTC. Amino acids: CASSLQGAGETQYF.

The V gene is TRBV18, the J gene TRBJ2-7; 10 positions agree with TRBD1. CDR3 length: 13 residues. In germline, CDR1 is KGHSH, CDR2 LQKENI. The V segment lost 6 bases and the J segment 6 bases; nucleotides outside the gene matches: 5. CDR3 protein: CASSGTGVSEQYF. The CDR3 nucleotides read TGTGCCAGCTCCGGGACAGGGGTATCCGAGCAGTACTTC.